Sequencing of this T cell receptor (beta chain) was carried out in a study of T-cell memory formation after mild COVID-19. General study findings and limits: Within pre-infection memory, some responding clones were found, suggesting cross-reactive memory joined.

With 4 bases removed from V and 3 bases from J, the gap between germline ends came to 12 bases. CDR1 is MGHRA, CDR2 YSYEKL, per germline. The CDR3 totals 14 residues. This clonotype was counted many times. What it recognizes is unknown. MiXCR, run by TCRdb on the 5' RACE reads, gives a single entry per CDR3 protein. The table lists 250,000 to 300,000 distinct CDR3 sequences, 8.2% of them singletons, with about 22% in the top ten. The clonotype originates from a man aged 18 to 30 who had mild COVID-19 (a few samples of this study predate the infection). Cell type and time point are not known. The J gene is TRBJ1-2, the V gene TRBV4-1, with D perhaps TRBD1 (5 bases). The sequenced sample consisted of PBMCs or a T cell subset sorted from them (not recorded which). CDR3 loop: CASSPDPGHYGYTF. For the CDR3, the DNA is TGCGCCAGCAGCCCCGATCCGGGGCACTATGGCTACACCTTC.